A single sample gave rise to the 27 T cell receptor beta chains below, sequenced in a study of T cell responses to AZD1222 COVID-19 vaccine. Sequencing was performed with immunoSEQ multiplex PCR; in TCRdb, only in-frame clones are kept and a portion is missing. The sample has approximately 200,000 clones; 91% are singletons. Sequenced material: peripheral blood, taken 28 days after the second AZD1222 dose. All receptors come from an adult who received the AZD1222 COVID-19 vaccine.

This chain joins TRBV10-2 and TRBJ2-1; D not resolved. This CDR3 contains 12 residues. Germline loops: CDR1 WSHSY, CDR2 SAAADI. V was pared by 8 bases and J by 4 bases, with 9 bases between. CDR3 nucleotide sequence: TGCGCCAGCGAAGGGCTTTACAATGAGCAGTTCTTC. Translated, it gives CASEGLYNEQFF.

Notes on this clone: A junction boundary mismatches the germline segment, possibly from a read error. The chain carries TRBV7-9 and TRBJ2-6, with D unresolved. This CDR3 has 15 residues. CDR1 and CDR2 (germline): SEHNR, FQNEAQ (reference sequence). The CDR3 DNA is TGTGCCAGCAGTTTAGGGTCCTCTGGGGCCAACGTCCTGACTTTC. Residues: CASSLGSSGANVLTF.

The gene calls are TRBV29-1 and TRBJ1-2; D unresolved. The CDR3 is 13 residues long. CDR1 is SQVTM, CDR2 ANQGSEA, per germline. With 4 bases removed from V and 3 bases from J, the gap between germline ends came to 12 bases. The CDR3 loop reads CSVGVRTDYGYTF. In DNA, the CDR3 is TGCAGCGTTGGGGTGAGGACGGACTATGGCTACACCTTC.

This chain connects TRBV6-5 to TRBJ1-1; D unresolved. Deletions cut 5 bases from V and 1 base from J, with 8 bases between. Germline values: CDR1 MNHEY, CDR2 SVGAGI. This CDR3 is 13 amino acids long. The CDR3 sequence is CASSLTPNTEAFF. In DNA, the CDR3 is TGTGCCAGCAGTCTGACACCGAACACTGAAGCTTTCTTT.

V usage is TRBV11-2 and J usage is TRBJ2-6; no clear D gene. Germline V gene data show CDR1 as SGHAT and CDR2 as FQNNGV. With 0 bases removed from V and 0 bases from J, the gap between germline ends came to 3 bases. The CDR3 sequence is 15 residues long. CDR3 in amino acids: CASSLDPSGANVLTF. The CDR3 bases are TGTGCCAGCAGCTTAGATCCCTCTGGGGCCAACGTCCTGACTTTC.

CDR3 sequence: CASRNPAGENSPLHF. As DNA, the CDR3 is TGTGCCAGTAGGAATCCCGCGGGGGAGAATTCACCCCTCCACTTT. The V and J genes are TRBV19 and TRBJ1-6; possible D gene TRBD1, 5 bases. V lost 6 bases and J 7 bases, leaving 16 bases between the germline ends. This CDR3 is 15 amino acids long. Germline values: CDR1 LNHDA, CDR2 SQIVND (reference sequence).

This clone occurred once. The chain joins TRBV6-1 to TRBJ1-2; tentatively, D is TRBD1 (6 bases). Germline V gives CDR1 MNHNS, CDR2 SASEGT. The CDR3 is 15 residues long. Trimming left V 3 bases short and J 4 bases short, with 15 bases between. CDR3 DNA sequence: TGTGCCAGCAGTGACCAGGACAGTATCCCCTATGGCTACACCTTC. This codes for CASSDQDSIPYGYTF.

The rearrangement uses TRBV7-3 and TRBJ1-1; D not certain. Per the germline V gene, CDR1 is SGHTA and CDR2 is FQGTGA. The CDR3 loop spans 14 amino acids. V lost 5 bases and J 3 bases, leaving 13 bases between the germline ends. CDR3 DNA: TGTGCCAGCAGCCCCCCCAGGAGGTACACTGAAGCTTTCTTT. Protein sequence: CASSPPRRYTEAFF.

This clone was observed a single time. The V gene is TRBV30, the J gene TRBJ1-2; D uncertain. Germline CDR1 is GTSNPN and CDR2 is SVGIG (reference sequence). The V end lost 3 bases, the J end lost 5 bases, and 10 bases lay between the germline ends. This CDR3 region has 12 residues. The DNA of the CDR3 is TGTGCCTGGAGCCCCGACGGGTATGGCTACACCTTC. Its translation is CAWSPDGYGYTF.

The chain couples TRBV28 to TRBJ2-7; D is perhaps TRBD2 (5 bases). The CDR3 sequence is 12 residues long. The V end lost 7 bases, the J end lost 4 bases, and 11 bases lay between the germline ends. The germline CDR1 and CDR2 sequences are MDHEN and SYDVKM. The CDR3 reads CASTSDWYEQYF. The CDR3 DNA reads as TGTGCCAGCACATCGGACTGGTACGAGCAGTACTTC.

This rearrangement joins TRBV28 to TRBJ2-7; D may match TRBD1 or TRBD2 (5 bases each). Germline CDR1 and CDR2: MDHEN and SYDVKM. The CDR3 covers 15 residues. The V end lost 7 bases, the J end lost 0 bases, and 16 bases lay between the germline ends. Here the CDR3 reads CASTPTRDHSYEQYF. The CDR3 nucleotides are TGTGCCAGCACTCCCACCCGGGACCACTCCTACGAGCAGTACTTC.

The V and J genes are TRBV27 and TRBJ1-3; 9 bases are shared with TRBD1. Germline CDR1 MNHEY, CDR2 SMNVEV (reference sequence). This CDR3 spans 18 amino acids. With V trimmed by 3 bases and J by 0 bases, 9 bases remained unmatched. The CDR3 sequence: CASSFPGDRVFSGNTIYF. The CDR3 DNA follows: TGTGCCAGCAGTTTTCCGGGGGACAGGGTCTTCTCTGGAAACACCATATATTTT.

This chain links TRBV19 with TRBJ2-1; D is ambiguous. Germline V gene lookup returns CDR1 LNHDA and CDR2 SQIVND (reference sequence). Trimming stripped 7 bases from V and 4 bases from J, with 11 bases between. The CDR3 contains 13 residues. CDR3: CASKPDGYNEQFF. CDR3 sequence (DNA): TGTGCCAGTAAGCCGGACGGTTACAATGAGCAGTTCTTC.

This sequence joins TRBV5-1 and TRBJ2-3; no clear D. CDR1 SGHRS and CDR2 YFSETQ come from the germline V gene. CDR3 size: 15 residues. V was clipped by 4 bases and J by 0 bases, with 12 bases between them. CDR3 sequence reads: CASSPYPTSTDTQYF. The CDR3 DNA follows: TGCGCCAGCAGCCCTTACCCCACTAGCACAGATACGCAGTATTTT.

V usage is TRBV5-1 and J usage is TRBJ2-1, with D maybe TRBD1 (5 bases). The CDR3 runs to 15 residues. Per germline, CDR1 SGHRS and CDR2 YFSETQ. V shed 6 bases and J shed 0 bases, with 13 bases lying between them. CDR3 sequence reads: CASTIQVSSYNEQFF. Here the CDR3 DNA reads TGCGCCAGCACCATACAGGTTAGCTCCTACAATGAGCAGTTCTTC.

The rearrangement uses TRBV7-2 and TRBJ1-5; 9 nucleotides agree with TRBD1. Germline trimming cut 1 base from V and 7 bases from J; bases unmatched to any gene: 11. This CDR3 is built from 17 residues. CDR1 and CDR2 (germline): SGHTA, FQGNSA. The CDR3 sequence is CASSLGPSGTGSQPQHF. The CDR3 bases are TGTGCCAGCAGCTTAGGTCCTAGCGGGACAGGGTCCCAGCCCCAGCATTTT.

The V call is TRBV28, the J call TRBJ2-3; 7 bases line up with TRBD2. The CDR3 sequence is 17 residues long. Trimming at V came to 1 base and at J to 1 base, leaving 8 bases not matched to a gene. CDR1 and CDR2 from the germline V gene are MDHEN and SYDVKM. As DNA, the CDR3 is TGTGCCAGCAGTTTATTTCGGGACTACTACCGCACAGATACGCAGTATTTT. Translated, it gives CASSLFRDYYRTDTQYF.

This chain uses TRBV28 with TRBJ2-2; weak D call: TRBD1 (5 bases). The CDR3 contains 15 residues. V lost 3 bases and J lost 5, with 13 bases in between. The germline gives CDR1 MDHEN, CDR2 SYDVKM. CDR3 residues: CASSFSQGGTGELFF. CDR3 DNA sequence: TGTGCCAGCAGTTTCTCCCAGGGTGGAACCGGGGAGCTGTTTTTT.

The V call is TRBV19, the J call TRBJ1-2, with D maybe TRBD1 (5 bases). The CDR3 extends over 13 amino acids. Trimming stripped 5 bases from V and 4 bases from J, with 11 bases between. The germline V gene has CDR1 LNHDA and CDR2 SQIVND (reference sequence). The CDR3 nucleotides are TGTGCCAGTAGTGGTCGACAGTTCTATGGCTACACCTTC. It is translated as CASSGRQFYGYTF.

V and J are TRBV28 and TRBJ2-3; tentative D call: TRBD2 (6 bases). The CDR3 has 15 residues. CDR1 MDHEN and CDR2 SYDVKM come from the germline V gene. The V and J ends lost 2 bases and 3 bases respectively, with 12 bases between them. CDR3 bases: TGTGCCAGCAGTTTAGGAGGGTTGGGTACAGATACGCAGTATTTT. Protein product: CASSLGGLGTDTQYF.

This clone was seen only a few times. This chain uses TRBV28 with TRBJ2-7, with D possibly TRBD1 on 5 matching bases. This CDR3 has 13 residues. Germline values: CDR1 MDHEN, CDR2 SYDVKM. V was trimmed by 3 bases and J by 5 bases, leaving 11 bases between them. The CDR3 DNA reads as TGTGCCAGCAGTTTCGGCTGGGGCCACGAGCAGTACTTC. Translated, it gives CASSFGWGHEQYF.

CDR3 nucleotide sequence: TGTGCCAGCAGTGAAGGTCAGAAAGGCGAGCAGTACTTC. This gives the protein CASSEGQKGEQYF. The chain is built from TRBV2 and TRBJ2-7, with D hard to call. CDR1 is SNHLY and CDR2 is FYNNEI in the germline V gene. The CDR3 length is 13 residues. Trimming stripped 1 base from V and 6 bases from J, with 10 bases between.

The rearrangement uses TRBV5-1 and TRBJ2-3, with unresolved D. The V gene's germline CDR1 is SGHRS and CDR2 YFSETQ. This CDR3 is built from 17 residues. V was pared by 0 bases and J by 2 bases, with 16 bases between. CDR3 sequence: CASSLDGSPSFTDTQYF. As DNA, the CDR3 is TGCGCCAGCAGCTTGGATGGTAGCCCCTCGTTCACAGATACGCAGTATTTT.

The chain recombines TRBV11-3 with TRBJ1-5; D not resolved. Germline CDR1 is SGHNT and CDR2 is YENEEA. This CDR3 region has 13 residues. Trimming left V 5 bases short and J 9 bases short, with 14 bases between. CDR3 sequence: CASSPGSQSPQHF. CDR3 DNA: TGTGCCAGCAGCCCGGGAAGCCAATCGCCCCAGCATTTT.

V and J are TRBV2 and TRBJ1-1; D not resolved. The CDR3 totals 13 residues. The V gene's germline CDR1 is SNHLY and CDR2 FYNNEI. Trimming left V 8 bases short and J 2 bases short, with 12 bases between. This CDR3 reads CASGVVLNTEAFF. The CDR3 DNA sequence: TGTGCCAGCGGGGTGGTCTTAAACACTGAAGCTTTCTTT.

V and J are TRBV3-1 (or the pseudogene TRBV3-2) and TRBJ1-5; maybe TRBD1 (5 bases). The germline CDR1 and CDR2 sequences are LGHDT and YNNKEL (reference sequence). Trimming cost V 1 base and J 1 base, with 14 bases left between them. There are 17 residues in the CDR3. The CDR3 spells CASSQAGDGLSNQPQHF. DNA of the CDR3: TGTGCCAGCAGCCAAGCGGGGGACGGACTAAGCAATCAGCCCCAGCATTTT.

The chain employs TRBV28 and TRBJ2-5; D may be TRBD2 (6 bases). V was clipped by 7 bases and J by 2 bases, with 14 bases between them. This CDR3 is built from 14 residues. Germline V gene sequence: CDR1 MDHEN, CDR2 SYDVKM. CDR3 sequence (DNA): TGTGCCAGCACGGTCGGCGGGGCACAAGAGACCCAGTACTTC. Protein: CASTVGGAQETQYF.